Shown below are 28 T cell receptor beta chains from a single sample sequenced in a study of cytomegalovirus exposure and HLA in healthy donors (dated by TCRdb to the late 2010s). The library was produced with the immunoSEQ multiplex PCR assay. The multiplex PCR relied on a mix of 60 forward primers for TCR Vbeta segments and 13 reverse primers for TCR Jbeta segments. TCRdb provides this immuneACCESS table in a form limited to in-frame rearrangements. Some clones are lacking; in checked studies, under half of them reflect an unresolved V gene, and why the rest are absent is not known. The sample records about 180,000 clones, about 82% of which are singletons. 1.5% to 2% of the sample comes from the top ten. Material: PBMCs. The source of these receptors is a man aged 18 to 30 in good health and CMV-seronegative.

The chain recombines TRBV7-2 with TRBJ1-1, with D maybe TRBD1 (6 bases). Trimming took 5 bases from V and 7 from J, leaving 20 bases between them. This CDR3 contains 15 residues. Germline V gene sequence: CDR1 SGHTA, CDR2 FQGNSA. CDR3 sequence reads: CASSHQGGQGREAFF. CDR3 DNA: TGTGCCAGCAGCCACCAGGGAGGGCAGGGGCGTGAAGCTTTCTTT.

This clone was counted a few times. One junction end disagrees with the germline gene, perhaps due to a read error. This rearrangement joins TRBV2 to TRBJ1-1; D may be TRBD1 (5 bases). CDR1 SNHLY and CDR2 FYNNEI come from the germline V gene. CDR3 length equals 13 residues. The CDR3 sequence: CASLREVNTEAFF. In DNA, the CDR3 is TGTGCCAGCCTCAGGGAAGTGAATACTGAAGCTTTCTTT. Full variable domain (outside the CDR3, taken from reference TRBV2 and TRBJ1-1): EPEVTQTPSHQVTQMGQEVILRCVPISNHLYFYWYRQILGQKVEFLVSFYNNEISEKSEIFDDQFSVERPDGSNFTLKIRSTKLEDSAMYFCASLREVNTEAFFGQGTRLTVV.

This clone was detected a few times. The chain combines TRBV16 with TRBJ1-6, with TRBD1 matching over 7 bases. J was trimmed by 5 bases and V by 6 bases; bases with no gene match: 4. The CDR3 consists of 14 residues. Germline V gene data show CDR1 as KGHSY and CDR2 as FQNENV. Here the CDR3 reads CASSPGQNNSPLHF. CDR3 coding DNA: TGTGCCAGCAGTCCGGGACAGAATAATTCACCCCTCCACTTT.

V gene TRBV5-4 combines with J gene TRBJ2-7, with TRBD1 matching 7 bases. The CDR3 has 13 residues. V was pared by 3 bases and J by 6 bases, with 6 bases of the junction left unmatched. The germline V gene encodes CDR1 SGHNT and CDR2 YYREEE (reference sequence). CDR3 sequence: CASSYPTGAEQYF. CDR3 sequence (DNA): TGTGCCAGCAGCTACCCTACAGGGGCCGAGCAGTACTTC.

The V call is TRBV19, the J call TRBJ2-7, with TRBD2 identical over 9 bases. V shed 5 bases and J 2 bases; nucleotides not matched to a gene: 7. This CDR3 is 15 amino acids long. CDR1 is LNHDA and CDR2 is SQIVND in the germline V gene (reference sequence). The CDR3: CASSPLAGPTYEQYF. The CDR3 nucleotides are TGTGCCAGTAGTCCCCTAGCGGGGCCAACCTACGAGCAGTACTTC. Looking up the rest from reference TRBV19 and TRBJ2-7 gives the full variable domain: DGGITQSPKYLFRKEGQNVTLSCEQNLNHDAMYWYRQDPGQGLRLIYYSQIVNDFQKGDIAEGYSVSREKKESFPLTVTSAQKNPTAFYLCASSPLAGPTYEQYFGPGTRLTVT.

V is TRBV28 and J is TRBJ1-4; D might be TRBD1 (6 bases). This CDR3 has 15 amino acids. The germline V gene has CDR1 MDHEN and CDR2 SYDVKM. Between the trimmed V and J ends, which lost 1 base and 7 bases, there was a span of 13 bases. In DNA, the CDR3 is TGTGCCAGCAGTTTATATCAGGGACATGGTGAAAAACTGTTTTTT. It yields the protein CASSLYQGHGEKLFF.

The rearrangement joins TRBV27 to TRBJ2-3; 8 positions match TRBD2. Trimming removed 0 bases from V and 4 bases from J; junction bases left unmatched: 6. From germline, CDR1 is MNHEY and CDR2 SMNVEV (reference sequence). The CDR3 extends over 16 amino acids. CDR3 sequence: CASSLSSGGWADTQYF. CDR3 DNA sequence: TGTGCCAGCAGTTTATCGAGCGGGGGCTGGGCAGATACGCAGTATTTT.

This rearrangement joins TRBV7-2 to TRBJ2-2; D not certain. The CDR3 totals 13 residues. The germline CDR1 and CDR2 sequences are SGHTA and FQGNSA. Trimming took 5 bases from V and 7 from J, leaving 11 bases between them. The CDR3 sequence: CASSPRYDGELFF. CDR3 nucleotide sequence: TGTGCCAGCAGCCCCCGGTATGACGGGGAGCTGTTTTTT. Using reference TRBV7-2 and TRBJ2-2 for the parts outside the CDR3, the full variable domain is GAGVSQSPSNKVTEKGKDVELRCDPISGHTALYWYRQSLGQGLEFLIYFQGNSAPDKSGLPSDRFSAERTGGSVSTLTIQRTQQEDSAVYLCASSPRYDGELFFGEGSRLTVL.

The chain has TRBV18 and TRBJ2-7, with D possibly TRBD2 on 6 matching bases. CDR3 size: 16 residues. V was clipped by 2 bases and J by 0 bases, with 14 bases between them. CDR1 and CDR2 (germline): KGHSH, LQKENI. CDR3 coding DNA: TGTGCCAGCTCACCAGGACCGGGACTCAGCTCCTACGAGCAGTACTTC. It is translated as CASSPGPGLSSYEQYF.

On this clone itself: The junction and the germline gene differ at one end; a read error may be behind it. J is TRBJ2-7 and V is TRBV7-9; 8 bases map to TRBD2. CDR1 and CDR2 from the germline V gene are SEHNR and FQNEAQ (reference sequence). The CDR3 is made up of 13 amino acids. CDR3 residues: CSSSPGGVHEQYF. As DNA, the CDR3 is TGTTCCAGCAGCCCCGGGGGGGTCCACGAGCAGTACTTC.

The chain recombines TRBV5-1 with TRBJ1-5, with no clear D. CDR3 length equals 15 residues. V lost 4 bases, J lost 0 bases, and 11 bases lay in between. Germline V lookup: CDR1 SGHRS, CDR2 YFSETQ. In nucleotides, the CDR3 is TGCGCCAGCAGCCCCTTAGGAGATAGCAATCAGCCCCAGCATTTT. Translation: CASSPLGDSNQPQHF.

This chain uses TRBV7-9 with TRBJ1-1; tentative D call: TRBD1 (6 bases). CDR3 length: 17 amino acids. Looked up from germline, CDR1 is SEHNR and CDR2 is FQNEAQ (reference sequence). Trimming left V 5 bases short and J 2 bases short, with 21 bases between. CDR3: CASSQRGGARDNTEAFF. CDR3 sequence (DNA): TGTGCCAGCAGCCAGAGAGGGGGGGCCAGGGACAACACTGAAGCTTTCTTT.

The chain recombines TRBV18 with TRBJ2-5; possibly TRBD1 for D (7 bases). Germline CDR1 and CDR2: KGHSH and LQKENI. This CDR3 contains 17 residues. Trimming stripped 2 bases from V and 2 bases from J, with 18 bases between. CDR3 in amino acids: CASSPVSGGGPQETQYF. The DNA of the CDR3 is TGTGCCAGCTCACCAGTTTCAGGGGGAGGACCGCAAGAGACCCAGTACTTC.

CDR3 nucleotides: TGCGCCAGCAGCTTGTTGTTCGGGGGACAGGGGTCGGACATTCAGTACTTC. It specifies CASSLLFGGQGSDIQYF. The chain has TRBV5-1 and TRBJ2-4, with 10 bases matching TRBD1. There are 17 residues in the CDR3. V lost 1 base to trimming and J lost 8 bases; unmatched junction nucleotides: 12. The germline V gene has CDR1 SGHRS and CDR2 YFSETQ.

This clone appeared a few times. The genes are TRBV11-3 and TRBJ2-7, with a weak D call TRBD2 (5 bases). This CDR3 region has 13 residues. Between the trimmed V and J ends, which lost 6 bases and 7 bases, there was a span of 16 bases. Germline V gene sequence: CDR1 SGHNT, CDR2 YENEEA. The CDR3 DNA follows: TGTGCCAGCAGTTTCGATGAGGGCTGTGAGCAGTACTTC. Translating it yields CASSFDEGCEQYF.

The chain is built from TRBV7-9 and TRBJ1-3; unclear D gene. Trimming removed 5 bases from V and 1 base from J, with 15 bases in between. The CDR3 runs 16 residues. Germline V gene sequence: CDR1 SEHNR, CDR2 FQNEAQ (reference sequence). The CDR3 DNA sequence: TGTGCCAGCAGCGCGTGGCTAGCTCAATCTGGAAACACCATATATTTT. It translates to CASSAWLAQSGNTIYF.

J is TRBJ2-2 and V is TRBV6-6, with 11 positions matching TRBD2. V trimming: 4 bases; J trimming: 6 bases; junction bases outside the gene matches: 1. The CDR3 loop spans 14 amino acids. Germline V CDR1 and CDR2: MNHNY, SVGAGI (reference sequence). The CDR3 spells CASSLLAGAGELFF. The DNA of the CDR3 is TGTGCCAGCAGTTTACTAGCGGGAGCCGGGGAGCTGTTTTTT.

This clone was picked up one time. The gene calls are TRBV19 and TRBJ2-3; a possible D gene is TRBD2 (6 bases). Trimming pared 4 bases from V and 3 bases from J, leaving 14 bases between. This CDR3 is 15 amino acids long. The germline V gene has CDR1 LNHDA and CDR2 SQIVND (reference sequence). CDR3 sequence (DNA): TGTGCCAGTAGTAGCGGAGGGCGGGCAACAGATACGCAGTATTTT. Translation gives CASSSGGRATDTQYF.

This sequence joins TRBV28 and TRBJ1-1, with 8 bases identical to TRBD1. The CDR3 extends over 17 amino acids. V was pared by 3 bases and J by 0 bases, with 9 bases of the junction left unmatched. Germline CDR1 is MDHEN and CDR2 is SYDVKM. CDR3 sequence reads: CASSLDRAPLMNTEAFF. CDR3 in DNA: TGTGCCAGCAGTTTGGACAGGGCACCCCTCATGAACACTGAAGCTTTCTTT.

The gene calls are TRBV7-3 and TRBJ2-2; TRBD2 aligns across 9 bases. Trimming at V came to 1 base and at J to 4 bases, leaving 4 bases not matched to a gene. CDR3 length: 16 residues. CDR1 SGHTA and CDR2 FQGTGA come from the germline V gene. The CDR3 region is CASSLMASGVTGELFF. The CDR3 nucleotides are TGTGCCAGCAGCTTAATGGCTAGCGGGGTCACCGGGGAGCTGTTTTTT.

The rearrangement links TRBV6-5 to TRBJ2-3; D not certain. Germline CDR1 MNHEY, CDR2 SVGAGI. CDR3 size: 11 residues. V was pared by 6 bases and J by 6 bases, with 7 bases between. DNA for the CDR3: TGTGCCAGCAGCAGCGTGGATACGCAGTATTTT. Translating it yields CASSSVDTQYF.

The rearrangement joins TRBV30 to TRBJ2-3; D remains ambiguous. Germline V lookup: CDR1 GTSNPN, CDR2 SVGIG (reference sequence). The CDR3 has 11 amino acids. V was clipped by 4 bases and J by 5 bases, with 7 bases between them. The CDR3 loop reads CAWNAKDTQYF. The CDR3 nucleotides are TGTGCCTGGAACGCGAAAGATACGCAGTATTTT. Together with reference TRBV30 and TRBJ2-3, the CDR3 gives the full variable domain: SQTIHQWPATLVQPVGSPLSLECTVEGTSNPNLYWYRQAAGRGLQLLFYSVGIGQISSEVPQNLSASRPQDRQFILSSKKLLLSDSGFYLCAWNAKDTQYFGPGTRLTVL.

The chain links TRBV27 to TRBJ2-5; TRBD2 agrees at 7 bases. The V and J ends lost 4 bases and 4 bases, in that order; junction bases with no gene match: 12. CDR3 length: 16 residues. CDR1 is MNHEY, CDR2 SMNVEV, per germline (reference sequence). CDR3 protein: CASSSEIWGGGETQYF. The DNA of the CDR3 is TGTGCCAGCAGTTCCGAAATATGGGGCGGGGGAGAGACCCAGTACTTC.

The chain combines TRBV27 with TRBJ2-6; 7 bases fit TRBD2. The CDR3 runs 16 residues. J was trimmed by 2 bases and V by 7 bases; bases with no gene match: 8. Germline CDR1 is MNHEY and CDR2 is SMNVEV (reference sequence). CDR3 residues: CASTRGGQAGANVLTF. CDR3 sequence (DNA): TGTGCCAGCACGCGGGGAGGGCAGGCTGGGGCCAACGTCCTGACTTTC.

The V gene is TRBV5-4, the J gene TRBJ2-6, with D perhaps matching TRBD1 (5 bases). Per the germline V gene, CDR1 is SGHNT and CDR2 is YYREEE (reference sequence). This CDR3 comprises 18 residues. V was shortened by 0 bases and J by 0 bases, with 13 bases between the two germline ends. The CDR3 loop is CASSLDPTVLSGANVLTF. CDR3 DNA: TGTGCCAGCAGCTTGGATCCGACAGTCCTCTCTGGGGCCAACGTCCTGACTTTC.

The chain has TRBV28 and TRBJ2-5; perhaps TRBD2 as D (5 bases). The J call may be in error: the DNA end matches TRBJ2-7 better. Per germline, CDR1 MDHEN and CDR2 SYDVKM. This CDR3 contains 16 residues. This chain's CDR3 is CASSFTRGKPSYEQYF. In DNA, the CDR3 is TGTGCCAGCAGTTTTACTCGGGGAAAGCCGAGCTACGAGCAGTACTTC.

The chain uses TRBV27 and TRBJ2-7, with 12 bases matching TRBD1. Trimming removed 6 bases from V and 3 bases from J; junction bases left unmatched: 6. This CDR3 spans 15 amino acids. CDR1 and CDR2 from the germline V gene are MNHEY and SMNVEV (reference sequence). CDR3 region: CASSRGQGAFYEQYF. The DNA for the CDR3 is TGTGCCAGCAGCCGGGGACAGGGGGCGTTCTACGAGCAGTACTTC.

The chain uses TRBV30 and TRBJ2-7; 8 nucleotides align to TRBD2. This CDR3 has 15 residues. Trimming cost V 3 bases and J 7 bases; bases outside gene matches: 14. CDR1 is GTSNPN and CDR2 is SVGIG in the germline V gene (reference sequence). CDR3 bases: TGTGCCTGGAGCGCAAGGGGAGGGACTAGTAGAGAGCAGTACTTC. Protein product: CAWSARGGTSREQYF.